This is a list of T cell receptor beta chains from one sample in a study of blood T cell repertoires in COVID-19. Clones were sequenced by immunoSEQ multiplex PCR, and TCRdb holds only the in-frame ones, with some missing. The data show 150,000 or so clones, less than 85% seen once. Sequenced: peripheral blood. Receptors were obtained from a woman in her sixties with COVID-19, enrolled during active disease. Each CDR3 is given with its conserved first and last residue. The order of the fields is V gene, J gene, CDR3 protein.

>TRBV5-1|TRBJ2-7
CASSLNRVVSEQYF
>TRBV29-1|TRBJ2-1
CSVDRLRGFSGNEQFF
>TRBV29-1|TRBJ2-2
CSVEGTGGTGELFF
>TRBV2|TRBJ2-2
CASRPRGFDTGELFF
>TRBV7-9|TRBJ2-7
CASSFIDTYEQYF
>TRBV28|TRBJ1-5
CASSLRDRRSNQPQHF
>TRBV15|TRBJ2-1
CATSREMSSGHEEFF
>TRBV7-3|TRBJ2-1
CASSFLAGAYEEQFF
>TRBV5-6|TRBJ1-3
CASSLGGSPFSGNTIYF
>TRBV20-1|TRBJ2-7
CSAAGSYEQYF
>TRBV6-5|TRBJ2-1
CASTDYKAEQFF
>TRBV15|TRBJ2-3
CATSRDTSTDTQYF
>TRBV28|TRBJ2-5
CASSFAPLWTSRGLETQYF
>TRBV7-2|TRBJ1-2
CASSLDYEGGRRGYTF
>TRBV7-9|TRBJ2-7
CASSRGTGLTYEQYF
>TRBV3-1/TRBV3-2|TRBJ2-5
CASSQELLAGLGETQYF
>TRBV19|TRBJ1-1
CASSIEGREAFF
>TRBV19|TRBJ1-4
CASSIWRTNEKLFF
>TRBV27|TRBJ1-6
CASSLVMTANSPLHF
>TRBV5-1|TRBJ2-1
CASSFTGTAYGGQFF
>TRBV5-8|TRBJ1-2
CASSRTGQGDNGYTF
>TRBV3-1/TRBV3-2|TRBJ2-1
CASSQVSGGPDEQFF
>TRBV19|TRBJ1-2
CASSIMGLTYGYTF
>TRBV5-1|TRBJ2-5
CASSRRERRETQYF
>TRBV7-8|TRBJ2-3
CASSFSSGRADRGDTQYF
>TRBV7-8|TRBJ2-5
CASRQRGRAEETQYF
>TRBV11-1|TRBJ1-1
CASSLNRLNTEAFF
>TRBV13|TRBJ2-3
CASSLGQGPADTQYF
>TRBV6-2/TRBV6-3|TRBJ1-1
CASSYLGADTEAFF
>TRBV21-1|TRBJ1-2
CASSKRTTNYGYTF
>TRBV9|TRBJ2-7
CASSVGQGGIYEQYF
>TRBV6-5|TRBJ1-1
CASSYGGRNTEAFF
>TRBV7-9|TRBJ2-7
CASSLVGREKSYEQYF
>TRBV29-1|TRBJ2-1
CSAGVSGSYNEQFF
>TRBV3-1/TRBV3-2|TRBJ1-1
CASSPLEGAAEAFF
>TRBV7-6|TRBJ1-1
CASSSGQGYTEAFF
>TRBV12-3/TRBV12-4|TRBJ1-5
CASSYTNQPQHF
>TRBV5-4|TRBJ2-3
CASSLGQRGAGTQYF
>TRBV11-2|TRBJ1-6
CASSLELTGLTSQNNPLHF
>TRBV28|TRBJ2-7
CASRTGQVGGDEHEQYF
>TRBV3-1/TRBV3-2|TRBJ2-1
CASSQEIGRAAYNEQFF
>TRBV4-2|TRBJ1-4
CASSPGQGTANEKLFF
>TRBV10-3|TRBJ2-6
CASSPPGLAGSGANVLTF
>TRBV13|TRBJ2-3
CASSFSGATDTQYF
>TRBV30|TRBJ1-1
CAWKYSIGEAFF
>TRBV3-1/TRBV3-2|TRBJ2-5
CASSQKRASGGFETQYF
>TRBV5-1|TRBJ2-3
CASSPEGRQGAMTDTQYF
>TRBV5-8|TRBJ1-2
CASSLAGQGTLYGYTF
>TRBV7-2|TRBJ2-1
CASSLPLFSGRLNEQFF
>TRBV18|TRBJ1-1
CASSPPTGGSTEAFF
>TRBV4-3|TRBJ2-7
CASSSLAGDSYEQYF